This T cell receptor beta chain was retrieved from a study of tumor and adjacent non-tumor tissue in lung cancer. About the research overall: There were around eleven adenocarcinoma, 2 squamous cell carcinoma and 1 small cell lung cancer cases.

The ends lost 7 bases at V and 4 bases at J; junction bases unmatched: 6. The CDR3 has 13 amino acids. Per germline, CDR1 MNHNS and CDR2 SASEGT. A modified ARM-PCR protocol with three rounds of nested PCR amplified TCRbeta. TCRdb analysed the multiplex PCR reads with MiXCR anew, one entry per CDR3 protein. The sample shows fewer than 120,000 distinct CDR3 sequences, under 90% of them seen only once. By its share, this clonotype is medium-sized. The template was RNA from unsorted bulk tissue. Between August and November 2014, newly diagnosed, chemotherapy-naive lung cancer patients underwent thoracic surgery in China.

The receptor's source is a man aged 70-80 years with non-small cell lung cancer. Sequenced material: lung tumor tissue. This sequence joins TRBV6-1 and TRBJ2-7; 8 bases are shared with TRBD1. In DNA form, the CDR3 reads TGTGCCAGCATAGGGACAGGTCTGTACGAGCAGTACTTC. It yields the protein CASIGTGLYEQYF.